These 12 T cell receptor beta chains were sequenced from one sample in a study of T cells expressing NK-cell markers. TCRdb processed the 5' RACE reads again and assigns one entry to each CDR3 protein, with no DNA. The ten most abundant clones cover 3.5% to 5% of a sample with 200,000 to 300,000 distinct CDR3 sequences. Sequenced sample: blood T cells: a sorted CD56 or NKG2C T cell subset, CD4+ or CD8+ T cells, or bulk PBMC T cells (not recorded which). These receptors were obtained from a woman between 18 and 69 years old in good health.

The chain employs TRBV20-1 and TRBJ1-5. CDR3 length equals 16 residues. Germline lookup yields CDR1 DFQATT and CDR2 SNEGSKA (reference sequence). CDR3 protein: CSATPGTEGPYQPQHF.

The genes are TRBV29-1 and TRBJ2-6; no DNA is available, so the TRBD1 call from TCRdb remains unchecked. The CDR3 consists of 13 residues. CDR1 is SQVTM, CDR2 ANQGSEA, per germline. CDR3: CSVGQGRANVLTF.

J is TRBJ2-7 and V is TRBV18; TCRdb picks TRBD1, but there is no DNA to check that call. This CDR3 is 17 amino acids long. Germline CDR1 and CDR2: KGHSH and LQKENI. The CDR3 reads CASSESKGTGFSYEQYF.

The rearrangement joins TRBV6-5 to TRBJ1-4; TCRdb selects TRBD1, and the lack of DNA leaves this call unchecked. The CDR3 loop spans 11 amino acids. In germline, CDR1 is MNHEY, CDR2 SVGAGI. The CDR3 region is CASSLGGKLFF.

This chain joins TRBV7-2 and TRBJ2-7; lacking DNA, the TRBD2 call made by TCRdb goes unchecked. Germline CDR1 is SGHTA and CDR2 is FQGNSA. The CDR3 extends over 13 amino acids. The CDR3 spells CASGTSLPYEQYF.

The CDR3 spells CSANPSGAYGYTF. The chain is built from TRBV20-1 and TRBJ1-2; there is no DNA to check the TCRdb D call of TRBD1. CDR3 length: 13 residues. Germline CDR1 DFQATT, CDR2 SNEGSKA (reference sequence).

This rearrangement joins TRBV6-2 or TRBV6-3 to TRBJ2-1; there is no DNA to check the TCRdb D call of TRBD2. The CDR3 totals 12 residues. From germline, CDR1 is MNHEY and CDR2 SVGEGT. The CDR3: CASWDFHNEQFF.

The rearrangement uses TRBV24-1 and TRBJ2-3. Germline V gene sequence: CDR1 KGHDR, CDR2 SFDVKD. The length of the CDR3 is 12 residues. The CDR3 sequence is CATSAGTDTQYF.

The chain carries TRBV4-3 and TRBJ1-5; lacking DNA, the TRBD1 call made by TCRdb goes unchecked. Germline loops: CDR1 LGHNA, CDR2 YSLEER. This CDR3 contains 18 residues. This CDR3 reads CASSQDLGPGTGNQPQHF.

The chain couples TRBV4-3 to TRBJ2-7; the D gene TCRdb calls, TRBD1, cannot be checked with no DNA. CDR1 and CDR2 (germline): LGHNA, YSLEER. This CDR3 spans 16 amino acids. This CDR3 is CASSLLRSAGPYEQYF.

The chain has TRBV20-1 and TRBJ2-1; the D call of TRBD2 rests on TCRdb alone, since no DNA is present to check it. The CDR3 runs to 14 residues. The V gene's germline CDR1 is DFQATT and CDR2 SNEGSKA (reference sequence). CDR3 amino acids: CSAKIAGGIDEQFF.

This chain connects TRBV20-1 to TRBJ2-3; TCRdb gives TRBD2 as the D gene, but with no DNA this cannot be confirmed. This CDR3 is 14 amino acids long. Germline loops: CDR1 DFQATT, CDR2 SNEGSKA (reference sequence). The CDR3 here is CSARREVRGDTQYF.